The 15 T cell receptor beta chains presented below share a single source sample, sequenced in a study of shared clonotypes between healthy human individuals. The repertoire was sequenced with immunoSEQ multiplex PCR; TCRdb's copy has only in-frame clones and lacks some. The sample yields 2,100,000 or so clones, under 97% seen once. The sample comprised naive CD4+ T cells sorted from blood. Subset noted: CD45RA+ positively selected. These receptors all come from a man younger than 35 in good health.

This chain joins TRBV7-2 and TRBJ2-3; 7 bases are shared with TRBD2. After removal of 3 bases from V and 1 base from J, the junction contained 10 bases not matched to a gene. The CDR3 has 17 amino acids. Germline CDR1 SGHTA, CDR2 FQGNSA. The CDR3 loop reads CASSFSPLARRTDTQYF. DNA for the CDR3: TGTGCCAGCAGCTTTAGTCCACTAGCGAGACGCACAGATACGCAGTATTTT.

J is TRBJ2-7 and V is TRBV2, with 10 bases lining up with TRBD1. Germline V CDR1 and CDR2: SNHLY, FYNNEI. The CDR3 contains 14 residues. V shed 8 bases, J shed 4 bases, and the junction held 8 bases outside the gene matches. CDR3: CASGLDRGDYEQYF. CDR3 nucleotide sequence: TGTGCCAGCGGGCTGGACAGGGGGGATTACGAGCAGTACTTC.

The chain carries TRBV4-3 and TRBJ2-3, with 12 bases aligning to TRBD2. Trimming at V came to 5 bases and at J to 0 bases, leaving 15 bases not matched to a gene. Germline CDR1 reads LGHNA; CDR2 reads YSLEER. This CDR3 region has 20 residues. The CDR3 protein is CASSARLAGAPFTSTDTQYF. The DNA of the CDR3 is TGCGCCAGCAGCGCCAGACTAGCGGGGGCGCCCTTCACTAGCACAGATACGCAGTATTTT.

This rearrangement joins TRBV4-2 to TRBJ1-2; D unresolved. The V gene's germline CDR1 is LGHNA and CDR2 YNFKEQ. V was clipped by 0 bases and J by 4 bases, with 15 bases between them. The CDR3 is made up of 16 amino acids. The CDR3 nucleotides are TGTGCCAGCAGCCAAGATCAGCCAGGCGAACCCTATGGCTACACCTTC. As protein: CASSQDQPGEPYGYTF.

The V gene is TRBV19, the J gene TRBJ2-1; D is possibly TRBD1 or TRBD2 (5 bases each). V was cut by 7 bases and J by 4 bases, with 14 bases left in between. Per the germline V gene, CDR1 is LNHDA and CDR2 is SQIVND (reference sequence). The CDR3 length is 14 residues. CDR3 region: CASNRDGRYNEQFF. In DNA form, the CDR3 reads TGTGCCAGTAACCGGGACGGACGGTACAATGAGCAGTTCTTC.

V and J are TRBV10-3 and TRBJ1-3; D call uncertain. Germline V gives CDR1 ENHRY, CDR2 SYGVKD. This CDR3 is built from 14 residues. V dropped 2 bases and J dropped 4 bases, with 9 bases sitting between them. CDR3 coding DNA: TGTGCCATCAGTGAGACAGTGATGGGAAACACCATATATTTT. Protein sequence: CAISETVMGNTIYF.

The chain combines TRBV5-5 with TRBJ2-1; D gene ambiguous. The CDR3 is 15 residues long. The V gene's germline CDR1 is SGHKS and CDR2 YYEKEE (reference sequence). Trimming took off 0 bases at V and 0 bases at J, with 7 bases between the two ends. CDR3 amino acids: CASSLGTSSYNEQFF. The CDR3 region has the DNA TGTGCCAGCAGCTTGGGGACGAGCTCCTACAATGAGCAGTTCTTC. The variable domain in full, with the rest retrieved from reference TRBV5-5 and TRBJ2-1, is DAGVTQSPTHLIKTRGQQVTLRCSPISGHKSVSWYQQVLGQGPQFIFQYYEKEERGRGNFPDRFSARQFPNYSSELNVNALLLGDSALYLCASSLGTSSYNEQFFGPGTRLTVL.

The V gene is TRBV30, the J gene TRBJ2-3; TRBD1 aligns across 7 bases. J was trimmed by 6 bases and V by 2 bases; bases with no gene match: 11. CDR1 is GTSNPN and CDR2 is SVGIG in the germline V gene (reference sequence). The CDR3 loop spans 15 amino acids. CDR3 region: CAWSPGQGDHDTQYF. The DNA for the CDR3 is TGTGCCTGGAGTCCGGGGCAGGGGGATCACGATACGCAGTATTTT.

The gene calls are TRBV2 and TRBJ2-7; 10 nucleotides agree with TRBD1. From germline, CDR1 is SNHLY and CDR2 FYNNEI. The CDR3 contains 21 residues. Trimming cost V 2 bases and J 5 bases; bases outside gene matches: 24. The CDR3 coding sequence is TGTGCCAGCAGTGAATTATCCTCGTGGGGACAGGGGCAGGGGCGATGGGACGAGCAGTACTTC. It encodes CASSELSSWGQGQGRWDEQYF.

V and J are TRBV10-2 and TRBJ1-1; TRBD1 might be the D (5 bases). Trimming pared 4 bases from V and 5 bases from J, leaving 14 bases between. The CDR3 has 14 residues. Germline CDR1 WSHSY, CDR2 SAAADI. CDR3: CASSAGTRATEAFF. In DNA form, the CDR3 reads TGCGCCAGCAGTGCCGGGACCCGGGCGACTGAAGCTTTCTTT.

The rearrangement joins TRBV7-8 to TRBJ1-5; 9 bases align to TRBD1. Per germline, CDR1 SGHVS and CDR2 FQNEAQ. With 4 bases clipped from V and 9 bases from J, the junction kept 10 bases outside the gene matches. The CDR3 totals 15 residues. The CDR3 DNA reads TGTGCCAGCAGCTCAGAGACAGGGGGTCGACGGCCCCAGCATTTT. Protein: CASSSETGGRRPQHF.

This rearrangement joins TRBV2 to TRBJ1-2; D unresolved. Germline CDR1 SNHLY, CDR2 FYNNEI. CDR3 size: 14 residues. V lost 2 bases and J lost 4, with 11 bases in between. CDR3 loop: CASSELPGPYGYTF. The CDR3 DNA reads TGTGCCAGCAGTGAATTACCGGGCCCCTATGGCTACACCTTC.

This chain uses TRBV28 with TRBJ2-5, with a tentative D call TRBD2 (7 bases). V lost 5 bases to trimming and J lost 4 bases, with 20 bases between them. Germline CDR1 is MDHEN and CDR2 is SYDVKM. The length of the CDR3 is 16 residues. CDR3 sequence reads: CASSPSLGGGIETQYF. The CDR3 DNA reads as TGTGCCAGCAGTCCCTCCCTTGGGGGGGGCATAGAGACCCAGTACTTC.

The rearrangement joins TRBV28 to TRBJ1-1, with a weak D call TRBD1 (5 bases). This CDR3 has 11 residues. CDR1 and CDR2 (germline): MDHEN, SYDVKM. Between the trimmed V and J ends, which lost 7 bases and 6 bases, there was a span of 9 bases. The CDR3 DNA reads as TGTGCCAGCAATCAGGGAGCTGAAGCTTTCTTT. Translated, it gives CASNQGAEAFF.

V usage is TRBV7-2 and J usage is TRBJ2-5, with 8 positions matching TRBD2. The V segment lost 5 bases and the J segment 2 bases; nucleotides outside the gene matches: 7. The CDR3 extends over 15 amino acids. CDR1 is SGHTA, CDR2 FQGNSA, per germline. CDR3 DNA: TGTGCCAGCAGCCGTAGGGCGGGGGGACAAGAGACCCAGTACTTC. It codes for CASSRRAGGQETQYF.